This is a list of T cell receptor beta chains from one sample in a study of Graves' ophthalmopathy and Graves' hyperthyroidism. In TCRdb, the multiplex PCR reads were re-called with MiXCR into one record per CDR3 protein. The data contain a few hundred thousand distinct CDR3 sequences, 35% to 40% of them singletons. The specimen was peripheral blood or thyroid tissue (not recorded which). All receptors derive from an adult man with Graves' hyperthyroidism. CDR3s include the opening cysteine and the closing phenylalanine or tryptophan. Expanded clones are given a class, and other clones once, few, many or no size at all.

clone_size,v_call,cdr3_aa
once,TRBV29-1,CSLAPPNYGYTF
NA,TRBV9,CASSVVPGGLDYGYTF
NA,TRBV5-1,CASRMQGSDTQYF
many,TRBV10-3,CAISRGRDTEAFF
few,TRBV28,CASSKSYGYTF
few,TRBV28,CASSMASGGSTDTQYF
NA,TRBV12-3/TRBV12-4,CASSVQGGYEQFF
many,TRBV12-3/TRBV12-4,CASSTTLSYEQYF
few,TRBV20-1,CSARPLAGDQETQYF
NA,TRBV20-1,CSGGGGNYGYTF
NA,TRBV5-1,CASSISPPSYEQYF
many,TRBV7-9,CASSFPKRAMNTEAFF
few,TRBV10-3,CASSRTSSLPGHQKTIYF
once,TRBV20-1,CSAHWGQGTYEQYF
NA,TRBV12-3/TRBV12-4,CASSLVAGGTPLQETQYF
many,TRBV2,CASSDSTGNQPQHF
NA,TRBV30,CAWTHQGGFYTEAFF
NA,TRBV2,CASIVAGTDNYGYTF
many,TRBV7-9,CASSFVQGYTF
NA,TRBV10-3,CASSGQGLDGYTF
many,TRBV6-1,CASSEASRVYGYTF
few,TRBV7-9,CASSSDLKEKLFF
many,TRBV2,CASSGTGGPLSYEQYF
many,TRBV5-1,CASSLEAGGVDYGYTF
NA,TRBV28,CASSSPNRGGGYEQYF
many,TRBV9,CASSVRVGEKLFF
many,TRBV10-2,CASSEVTGELFF
NA,TRBV18,CASSHNAEQETQYF
NA,TRBV20-1,CSANTGTEMNTEAFF
NA,TRBV9,CASRIRGSGVVTYEQYF
NA,TRBV7-2,CASSLSTADKISYEQYF
many,TRBV12-3/TRBV12-4,CASSLWTQYF
NA,TRBV3-1,CASRQGGGTQYF
NA,TRBV7-3,CASSPRAQAYEQYF
few,TRBV6-6,CASSYSGGDTEAFF
few,TRBV2,CASHGQGWTDTQYF
many,TRBV7-8,CASSLALAGATDTQYF
NA,TRBV10-3,CAISDSAMYGQYF
NA,TRBV11-2,CASSPVAGGAYNEQFF
many,TRBV7-9,CASSLAPPGRGEQYF
many,TRBV12-3/TRBV12-4,CASSLRVTGNYNSPLHF